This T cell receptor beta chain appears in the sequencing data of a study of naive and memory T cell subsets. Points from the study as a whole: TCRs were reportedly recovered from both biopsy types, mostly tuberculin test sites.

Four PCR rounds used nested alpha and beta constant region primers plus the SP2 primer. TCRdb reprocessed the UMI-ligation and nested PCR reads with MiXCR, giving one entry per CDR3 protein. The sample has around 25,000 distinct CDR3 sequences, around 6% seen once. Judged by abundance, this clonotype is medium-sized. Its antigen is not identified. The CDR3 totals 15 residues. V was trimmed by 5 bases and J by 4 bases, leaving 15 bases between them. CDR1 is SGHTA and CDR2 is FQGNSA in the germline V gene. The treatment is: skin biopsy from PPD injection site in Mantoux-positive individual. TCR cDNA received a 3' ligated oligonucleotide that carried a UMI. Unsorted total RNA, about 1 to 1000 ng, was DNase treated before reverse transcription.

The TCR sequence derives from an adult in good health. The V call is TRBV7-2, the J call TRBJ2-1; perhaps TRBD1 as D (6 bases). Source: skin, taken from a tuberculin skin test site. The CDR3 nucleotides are TGTGCCAGCAGCCGAACCGGGACAAAATACAATGAGCAGTTCTTC. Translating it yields CASSRTGTKYNEQFF.